This TCR beta chain stems from a study of technical replicates of blood from several donors. This clone was seen once. V lost 4 bases and J 1 base, leaving 20 bases between the germline ends. Germline V CDR1 and CDR2: SGHRS, YFSETQ. CDR3 size: 17 residues. This table comes from immunoSEQ multiplex PCR, and its TCRdb copy is limited to in-frame clones, with some not included. The sample lists roughly 90,000 clones, less than 95% seen once, with approximately 0.25% in the top ten. The chain has TRBV5-1 and TRBJ1-1; the D is unclear. The receptor was isolated from a human donor in good health. Material: T cells isolated from PBMCs. The CDR3 bases are TGCGCCAGCAGCCGAGCGGCCGCTACCGATACGAACACTGAAGCTTTCTTT. This encodes CASSRAAATDTNTEAFF.